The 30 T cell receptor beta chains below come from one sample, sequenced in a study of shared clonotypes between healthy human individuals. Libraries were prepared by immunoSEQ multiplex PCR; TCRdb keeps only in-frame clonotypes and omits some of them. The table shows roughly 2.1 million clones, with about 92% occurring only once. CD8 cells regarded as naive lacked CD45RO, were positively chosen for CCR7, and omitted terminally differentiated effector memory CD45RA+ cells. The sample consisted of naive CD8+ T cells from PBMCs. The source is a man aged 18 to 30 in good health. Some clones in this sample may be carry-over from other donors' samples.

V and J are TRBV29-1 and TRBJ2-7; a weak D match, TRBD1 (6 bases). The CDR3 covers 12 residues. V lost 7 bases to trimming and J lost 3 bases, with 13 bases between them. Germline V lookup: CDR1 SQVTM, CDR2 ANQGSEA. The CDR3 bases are TGCAGCGCCACAGGGAGCGGCTACGAGCAGTACTTC. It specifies CSATGSGYEQYF.

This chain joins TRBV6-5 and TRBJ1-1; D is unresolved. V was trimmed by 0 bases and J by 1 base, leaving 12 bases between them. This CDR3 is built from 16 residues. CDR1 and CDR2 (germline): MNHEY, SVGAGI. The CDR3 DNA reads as TGTGCCAGCAGTTACTCGAATCGCAGGCCGAACACTGAAGCTTTCTTT. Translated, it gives CASSYSNRRPNTEAFF.

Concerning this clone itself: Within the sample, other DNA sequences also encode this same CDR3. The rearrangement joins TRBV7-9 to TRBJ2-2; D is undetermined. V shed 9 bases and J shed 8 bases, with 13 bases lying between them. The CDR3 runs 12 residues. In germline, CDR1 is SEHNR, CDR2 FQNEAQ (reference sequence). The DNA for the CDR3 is TGTGCCAGTACCCCCGGGCTAGGGGAGCTGTTTTTT. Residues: CASTPGLGELFF.

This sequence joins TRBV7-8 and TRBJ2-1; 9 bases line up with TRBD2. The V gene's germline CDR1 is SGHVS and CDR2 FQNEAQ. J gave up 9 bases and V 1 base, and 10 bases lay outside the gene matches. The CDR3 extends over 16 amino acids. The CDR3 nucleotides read TGTGCCAGCAGCTTAGTTGGTAGCGGGAGTTTAGGTGAGCAGTTCTTC. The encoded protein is CASSLVGSGSLGEQFF.

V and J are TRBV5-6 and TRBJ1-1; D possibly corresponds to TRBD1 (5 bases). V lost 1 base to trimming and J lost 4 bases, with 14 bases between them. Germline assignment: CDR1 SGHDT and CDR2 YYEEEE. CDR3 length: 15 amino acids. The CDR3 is CASSLRPGTVTEAFF. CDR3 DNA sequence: TGTGCCAGCAGCTTGCGTCCGGGGACGGTCACTGAAGCTTTCTTT.

CDR3 sequence reads: CASSFSGSGTEAFF. CDR3 coding DNA: TGTGCCAGCAGCTTTTCAGGGAGTGGCACTGAAGCTTTCTTT. This chain links TRBV7-2 with TRBJ1-1; possibly TRBD1 for D (5 bases). The CDR3 runs 14 residues. Germline V gives CDR1 SGHTA, CDR2 FQGNSA. V was trimmed by 3 bases and J by 4 bases, leaving 12 bases between them. Complete variable domain (other parts from reference TRBV7-2 and TRBJ1-1): GAGVSQSPSNKVTEKGKDVELRCDPISGHTALYWYRQSLGQGLEFLIYFQGNSAPDKSGLPSDRFSAERTGGSVSTLTIQRTQQEDSAVYLCASSFSGSGTEAFFGQGTRLTVV.

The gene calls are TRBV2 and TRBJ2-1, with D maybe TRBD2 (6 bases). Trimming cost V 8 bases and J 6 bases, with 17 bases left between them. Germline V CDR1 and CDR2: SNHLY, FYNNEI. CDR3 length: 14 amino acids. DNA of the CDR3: TGTGCCAGCGAGGTGGTGGGGGGTGTCAATGAGCAGTTCTTC. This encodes CASEVVGGVNEQFF.

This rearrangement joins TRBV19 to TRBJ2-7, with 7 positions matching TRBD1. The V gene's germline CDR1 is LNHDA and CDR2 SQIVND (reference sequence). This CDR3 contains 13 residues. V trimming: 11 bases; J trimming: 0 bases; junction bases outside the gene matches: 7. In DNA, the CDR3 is TGTGCCGCGTCTTCAGGGGGCTCCTACGAGCAGTACTTC. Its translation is CAASSGGSYEQYF.

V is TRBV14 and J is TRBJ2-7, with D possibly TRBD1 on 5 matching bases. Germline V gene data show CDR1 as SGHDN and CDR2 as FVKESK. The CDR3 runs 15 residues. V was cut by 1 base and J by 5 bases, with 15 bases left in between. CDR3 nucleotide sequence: TGTGCCAGCAGCCAAGTCTGGCAGGGTTTACACGAGCAGTACTTC. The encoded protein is CASSQVWQGLHEQYF.

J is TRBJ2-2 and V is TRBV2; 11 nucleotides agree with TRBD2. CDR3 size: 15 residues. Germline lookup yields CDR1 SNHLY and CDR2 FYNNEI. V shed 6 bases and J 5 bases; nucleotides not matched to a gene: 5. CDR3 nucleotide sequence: TGTGCCAGCAGCGCCGGGACTAGCGGTACCGGGGAGCTGTTTTTT. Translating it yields CASSAGTSGTGELFF.

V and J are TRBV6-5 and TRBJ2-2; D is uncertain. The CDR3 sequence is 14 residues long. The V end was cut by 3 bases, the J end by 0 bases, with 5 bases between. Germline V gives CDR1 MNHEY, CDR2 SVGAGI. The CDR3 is CASSYLANTGELFF. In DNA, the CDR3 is TGTGCCAGCAGTTATCTAGCGAACACCGGGGAGCTGTTTTTT.

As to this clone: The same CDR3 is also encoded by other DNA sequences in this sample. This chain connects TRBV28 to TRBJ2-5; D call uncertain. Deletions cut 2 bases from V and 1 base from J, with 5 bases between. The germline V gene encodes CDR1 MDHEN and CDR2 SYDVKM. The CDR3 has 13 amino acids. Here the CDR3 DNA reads TGTGCCAGCAGTTTAGGGGTCCAAGAGACCCAGTACTTC. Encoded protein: CASSLGVQETQYF.

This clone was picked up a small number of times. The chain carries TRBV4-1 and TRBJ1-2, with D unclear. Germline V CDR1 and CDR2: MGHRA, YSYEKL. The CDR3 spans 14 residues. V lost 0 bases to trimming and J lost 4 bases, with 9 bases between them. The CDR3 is CASSQDEGFYGYTF. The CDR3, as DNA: TGCGCCAGCAGCCAAGATGAGGGATTCTATGGCTACACCTTC.

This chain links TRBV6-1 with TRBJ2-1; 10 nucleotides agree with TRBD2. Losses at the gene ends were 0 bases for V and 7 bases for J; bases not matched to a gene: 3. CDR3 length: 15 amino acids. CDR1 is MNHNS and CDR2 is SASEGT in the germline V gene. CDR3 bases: TGTGCCAGCAGTGAAGCTAGCGGGAGGACGAATGAGCAGTTCTTC. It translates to CASSEASGRTNEQFF.

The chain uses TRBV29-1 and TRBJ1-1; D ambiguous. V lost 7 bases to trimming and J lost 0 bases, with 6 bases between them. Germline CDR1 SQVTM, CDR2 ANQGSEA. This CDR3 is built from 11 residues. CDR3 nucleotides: TGCAGCGCCTCCATGAACACTGAAGCTTTCTTT. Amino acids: CSASMNTEAFF.

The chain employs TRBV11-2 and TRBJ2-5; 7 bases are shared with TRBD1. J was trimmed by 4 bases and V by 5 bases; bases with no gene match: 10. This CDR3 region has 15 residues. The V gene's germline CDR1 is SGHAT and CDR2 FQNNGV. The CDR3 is CASSPRTGDGETQYF. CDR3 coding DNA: TGTGCCAGCAGCCCCCGTACAGGGGATGGAGAGACCCAGTACTTC.

CDR3 sequence reads: CASSPGTVSWEQYF. The CDR3 DNA follows: TGTGCCAGCAGCCCCGGGACCGTATCCTGGGAGCAGTACTTC. The chain recombines TRBV9 with TRBJ2-7; perhaps D is TRBD1 or TRBD2 (5 bases each). The germline V gene has CDR1 SGDLS and CDR2 YYNGEE. The CDR3 totals 14 residues. V was shortened by 4 bases and J by 7 bases, with 18 bases between the two germline ends. Full variable domain (remainder filled in from reference TRBV9 and TRBJ2-7): DSGVTQTPKHLITATGQRVTLRCSPRSGDLSVYWYQQSLDQGLQFLIQYYNGEERAKGNILERFSAQQFPDLHSELNLSSLELGDSALYFCASSPGTVSWEQYFGPGTRLTVT.

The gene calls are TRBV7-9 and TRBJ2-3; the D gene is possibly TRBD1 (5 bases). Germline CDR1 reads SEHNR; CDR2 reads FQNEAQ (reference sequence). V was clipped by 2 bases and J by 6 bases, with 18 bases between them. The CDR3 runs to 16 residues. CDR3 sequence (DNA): TGTGCCAGCAGCTTAACATCGCAGGGATATGCGGATACGCAGTATTTT. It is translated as CASSLTSQGYADTQYF.

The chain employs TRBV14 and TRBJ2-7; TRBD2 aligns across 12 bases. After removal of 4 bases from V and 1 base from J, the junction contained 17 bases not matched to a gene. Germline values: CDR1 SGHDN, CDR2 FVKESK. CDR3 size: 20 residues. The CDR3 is CASSRGQGTSGRHLSYEQYF. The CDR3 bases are TGTGCCAGCAGCCGGGGACAGGGTACTAGCGGGAGGCATCTATCCTACGAGCAGTACTTC.

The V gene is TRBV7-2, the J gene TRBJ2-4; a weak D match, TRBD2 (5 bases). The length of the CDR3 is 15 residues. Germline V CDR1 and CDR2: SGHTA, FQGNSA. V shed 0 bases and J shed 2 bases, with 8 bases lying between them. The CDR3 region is CASSLARGTKNIQYF. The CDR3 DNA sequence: TGTGCCAGCAGCTTAGCGAGAGGGACCAAAAACATTCAGTACTTC.

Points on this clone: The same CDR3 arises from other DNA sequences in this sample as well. Here the CDR3 DNA reads TGTGCCAGCAGCTTAAGTGTCTACGAGCAGTACTTC. This gives the protein CASSLSVYEQYF. The V and J genes are TRBV7-2 and TRBJ2-7; D not resolved. Trimming cost V 2 bases and J 3 bases, with 5 bases left between them. There are 12 residues in the CDR3. Germline CDR1 SGHTA, CDR2 FQGNSA.

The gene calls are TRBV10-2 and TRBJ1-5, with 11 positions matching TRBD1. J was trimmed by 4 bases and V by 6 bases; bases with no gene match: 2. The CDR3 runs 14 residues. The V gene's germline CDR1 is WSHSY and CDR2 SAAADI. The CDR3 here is CASRGQGANQPQHF. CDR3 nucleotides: TGCGCCAGCAGAGGACAGGGGGCTAATCAGCCCCAGCATTTT.

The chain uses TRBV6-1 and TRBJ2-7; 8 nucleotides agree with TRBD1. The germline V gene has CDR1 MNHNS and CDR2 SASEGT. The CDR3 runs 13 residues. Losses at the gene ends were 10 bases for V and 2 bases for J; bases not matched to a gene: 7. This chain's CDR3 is CATGTGGTYEQYF. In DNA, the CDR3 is TGTGCCACCGGGACAGGCGGTACCTACGAGCAGTACTTC.

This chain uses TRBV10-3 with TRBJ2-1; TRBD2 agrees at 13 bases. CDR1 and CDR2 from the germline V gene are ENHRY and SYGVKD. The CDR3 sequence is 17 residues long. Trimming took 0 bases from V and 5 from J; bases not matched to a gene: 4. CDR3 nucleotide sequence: TGTGCCATCAGTGAGTCACCGGGACTAGCGGGACACAATGAGCAGTTCTTC. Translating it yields CAISESPGLAGHNEQFF.

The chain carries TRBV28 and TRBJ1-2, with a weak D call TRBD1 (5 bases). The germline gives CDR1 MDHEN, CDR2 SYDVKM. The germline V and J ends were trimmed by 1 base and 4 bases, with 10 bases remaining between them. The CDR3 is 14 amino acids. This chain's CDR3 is CASSLSPGPYGYTF. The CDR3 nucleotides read TGTGCCAGCAGTTTATCCCCGGGACCCTATGGCTACACCTTC.

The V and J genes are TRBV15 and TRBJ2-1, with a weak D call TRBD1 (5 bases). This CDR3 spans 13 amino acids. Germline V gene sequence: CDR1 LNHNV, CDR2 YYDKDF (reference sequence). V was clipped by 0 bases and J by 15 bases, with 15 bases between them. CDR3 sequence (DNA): TGTGCCACCAGCAGAGATAGGGGTGGTGCTCTGTTCTTC. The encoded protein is CATSRDRGGALFF.

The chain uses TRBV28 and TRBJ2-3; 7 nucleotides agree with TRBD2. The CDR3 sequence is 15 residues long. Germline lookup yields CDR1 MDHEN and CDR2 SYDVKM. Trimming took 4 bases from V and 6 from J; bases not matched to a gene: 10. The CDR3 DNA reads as TGTGCCAGCAGTTCGGAACGGGAGGACCACGATACGCAGTATTTT. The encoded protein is CASSSEREDHDTQYF.

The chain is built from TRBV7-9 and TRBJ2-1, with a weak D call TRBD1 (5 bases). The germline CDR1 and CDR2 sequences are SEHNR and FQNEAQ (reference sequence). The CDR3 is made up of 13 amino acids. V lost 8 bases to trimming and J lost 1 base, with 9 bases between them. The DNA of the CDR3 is TGTGCCAGCGGGGCAACATCCTACAATGAGCAGTTCTTC. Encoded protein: CASGATSYNEQFF. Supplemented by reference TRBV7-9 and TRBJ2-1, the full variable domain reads DTGVSQNPRHKITKRGQNVTFRCDPISEHNRLYWYRQTLGQGPEFLTYFQNEAQLEKSRLLSDRFSAERPKGSFSTLEIQRTEQGDSAMYLCASGATSYNEQFFGPGTRLTVL.

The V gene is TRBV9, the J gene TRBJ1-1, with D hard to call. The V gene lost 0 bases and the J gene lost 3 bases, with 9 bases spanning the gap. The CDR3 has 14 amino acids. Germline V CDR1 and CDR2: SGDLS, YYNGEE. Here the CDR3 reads CASSVGEGYTEAFF. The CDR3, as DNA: TGTGCCAGCAGCGTAGGAGAGGGATACACTGAAGCTTTCTTT.

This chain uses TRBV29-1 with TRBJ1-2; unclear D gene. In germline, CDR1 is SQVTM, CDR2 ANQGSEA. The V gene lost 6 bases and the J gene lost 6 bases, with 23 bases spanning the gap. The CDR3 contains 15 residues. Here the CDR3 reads CSVAGERNLLNGYTF. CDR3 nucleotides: TGCAGCGTGGCCGGGGAACGGAACTTGCTTAATGGCTACACCTTC.